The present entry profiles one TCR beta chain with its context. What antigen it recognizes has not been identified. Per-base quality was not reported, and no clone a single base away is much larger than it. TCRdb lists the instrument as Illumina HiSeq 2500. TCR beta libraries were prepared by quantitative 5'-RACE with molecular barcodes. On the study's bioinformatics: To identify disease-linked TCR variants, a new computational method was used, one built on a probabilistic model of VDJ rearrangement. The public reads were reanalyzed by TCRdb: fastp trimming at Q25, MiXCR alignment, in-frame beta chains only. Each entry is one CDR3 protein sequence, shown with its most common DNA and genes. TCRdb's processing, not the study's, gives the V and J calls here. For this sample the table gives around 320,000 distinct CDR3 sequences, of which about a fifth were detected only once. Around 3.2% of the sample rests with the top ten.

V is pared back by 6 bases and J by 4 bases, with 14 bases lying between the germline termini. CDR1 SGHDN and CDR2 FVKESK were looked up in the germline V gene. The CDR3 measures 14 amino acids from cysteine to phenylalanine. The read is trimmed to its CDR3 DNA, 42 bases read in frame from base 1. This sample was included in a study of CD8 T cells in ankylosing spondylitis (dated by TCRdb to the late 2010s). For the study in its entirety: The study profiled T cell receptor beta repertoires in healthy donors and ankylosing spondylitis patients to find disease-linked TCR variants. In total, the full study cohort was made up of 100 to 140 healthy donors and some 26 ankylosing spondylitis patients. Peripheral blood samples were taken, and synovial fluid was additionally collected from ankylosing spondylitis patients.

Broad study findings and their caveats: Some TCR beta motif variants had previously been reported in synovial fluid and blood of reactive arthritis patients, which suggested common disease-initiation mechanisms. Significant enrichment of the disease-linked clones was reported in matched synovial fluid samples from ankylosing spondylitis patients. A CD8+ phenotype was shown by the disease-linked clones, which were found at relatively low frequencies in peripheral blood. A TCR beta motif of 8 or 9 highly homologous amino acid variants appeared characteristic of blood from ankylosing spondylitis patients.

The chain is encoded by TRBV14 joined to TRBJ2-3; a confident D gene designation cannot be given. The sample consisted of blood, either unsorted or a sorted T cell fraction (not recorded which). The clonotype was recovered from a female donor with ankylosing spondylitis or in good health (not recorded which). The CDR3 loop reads CASSPRLNADTQYF. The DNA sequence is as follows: TGTGCCAGCAGTCCCAGACTGAATGCAGATACGCAGTATTTT.